This TCR beta chain is drawn from a study of blood T cell repertoires in COVID-19. Some clones are missing from TCRdb's copy, which holds only in-frame ones; the method was immunoSEQ multiplex PCR. The sample consists of about 220,000 clones, about 88% of them appearing once. The sequence came from a middle-aged man who had recovered from COVID-19. Specimen: peripheral blood.

The CDR3 loop is CASSSPPSGRSEQYF. The CDR3 DNA sequence: TGTGCCAGCAGTTCCCCGCCTAGCGGGAGAAGCGAGCAGTACTTC. This sequence joins TRBV28 and TRBJ2-7, with TRBD2 matching 10 bases. The CDR3 extends over 15 amino acids. The V gene's germline CDR1 is MDHEN and CDR2 SYDVKM. Trimming cost V 4 bases and J 6 bases; bases outside gene matches: 9.